This paragraph reports one T cell receptor beta chain. What it recognizes is unknown. RNA amounts of about 0.5 to 1 ug underwent reverse transcription with random hexamers. A single record per CDR3 protein comes from TCRdb applying MiXCR to the immunoSEQ multiplex PCR reads. The data show some 110,000 distinct CDR3 sequences, roughly 94% seen once. V lost 0 bases, J lost 1 base, and 16 bases lay in between. The CDR3 totals 17 residues. Per the germline V gene, CDR1 is GTSNPN and CDR2 is SVGIG (reference sequence). This sample stems from a study of CD8 T cells in Susac syndrome. Notes on the study in general: About 5 Susac-specific public clones appeared in CD8+ TEMRA repertoires, and over 15 in total CD8+ repertoires.

The chain carries TRBV30 and TRBJ2-4; the D call may be TRBD1 or TRBD2 (5 bases each). The source of this sequence is a human donor with Susac syndrome. The sequencing input was CD8+ T cells from PBMCs. CDR3 bases: TGTGCCTGGAGTGTAGGGGAGAACCTCGGGGCCAAAAACATTCAGTACTTC. Translation gives CAWSVGENLGAKNIQYF.